This is a list of T cell receptor beta chains from one sample in a study of T cells in Graves' hyperthyroidism and ophthalmopathy. MiXCR, run by TCRdb on the multiplex PCR reads, gives a single entry per CDR3 protein. The data hold approximately 560,000 distinct CDR3 sequences, with 40% to 55% observed a single time. The sequenced sample was peripheral blood or thyroid tissue (not recorded which). These receptors were collected from a woman aged 18-35 years with Graves' hyperthyroidism. Each CDR3 is given with its conserved first and last residue. D genes are given only for firm matches. Only some rows state a clone size, as once, few, many or a class for expanded clones.

TRBV9,-,-,TRBJ2-7,CASSSIQDWNEQYF,TGTGCCAGCAGCTCCATACAGGACTGGAACGAGCAGTACTTC
TRBV24-1,TRBD1,medium-sized,TRBJ1-5,CATSDRTGDFSNQPQHF,TGTGCCACCAGTGATCGGACAGGAGACTTTAGCAATCAGCCCCAGCATTTT
TRBV6-5,-,-,TRBJ1-4,CASSYQPQVEEKLFF,TGTGCCAGCAGTTACCAGCCCCAGGTGGAGGAAAAACTGTTTTTT
TRBV19,TRBD2,-,TRBJ2-7,CASSKRTSGNSYEQYF,TGTGCCAGTAGTAAACGGACTAGCGGGAACTCCTACGAGCAGTACTTC
TRBV12-3/TRBV12-4,-,few,TRBJ1-1,CASSPGTPNTEAFF,TGTGCCAGCAGTCCCGGGACACCGAACACTGAAGCTTTCTTT
TRBV6-5,-,-,TRBJ1-1,CASSPVNAEAFF,TGTGCCAGCAGTCCCGTTAACGCCGAAGCTTTCTTT
TRBV2,-,few,TRBJ1-5,CASSFWRPPQPQHF,TGTGCCAGCAGCTTCTGGAGGCCGCCTCAGCCCCAGCATTTT
TRBV7-7,TRBD2,-,TRBJ2-2,CASSQVRTSDYTGELFF,TGTGCCAGCAGCCAAGTCCGGACTAGCGACTACACCGGGGAGCTGTTTTTT
TRBV29-1,TRBD2,many,TRBJ2-7,CSVDSGSLYEQYF,TGCAGCGTTGACAGCGGGAGTCTGTACGAGCAGTACTTC
TRBV29-1,TRBD1,-,TRBJ1-5,CSTDRGNNQPQHF,TGCAGCACCGACAGGGGTAACAATCAGCCCCAGCATTTT
TRBV9,-,-,TRBJ2-7,CASSVAVGYEQYF,TGTGCCAGCAGCGTAGCCGTCGGCTACGAGCAGTACTTC
TRBV7-2,TRBD2,few,TRBJ2-7,CASFPFSGRTNEQYF,TGTGCCAGCTTCCCATTTAGCGGGAGGACGAACGAGCAGTACTTC
TRBV7-9,TRBD1,-,TRBJ1-2,CASSRLDRVVYGYTF,TGTGCCAGCAGTAGGCTGGACAGGGTCGTCTATGGCTACACCTTC